The 28 T cell receptor beta chains below all came from one sample that was sequenced in a study of blood T cell repertoires in COVID-19. Assay: immunoSEQ multiplex PCR; the TCRdb copy retains only in-frame clones and omits some. This table has roughly 100,000 clones, 60% to 85% appearing once. Sequencing was performed on peripheral blood. These receptors came from a woman aged 80 or over with active or convalescent COVID-19.

This clone has just one count. This sequence joins TRBV19 and TRBJ2-3; no clear D. Germline loops: CDR1 LNHDA, CDR2 SQIVND (reference sequence). Between the trimmed V and J ends, which lost 7 bases and 0 bases, there was a span of 14 bases. This CDR3 region has 15 residues. CDR3 in amino acids: CASKVGTASTDTQYF. The CDR3 DNA is TGTGCCAGTAAGGTGGGCACCGCTAGCACAGATACGCAGTATTTT.

The chain combines TRBV6-1 with TRBJ2-3, with D possibly matching TRBD1 (5 bases). Germline-derived CDR1 and CDR2 are MNHNS and SASEGT. The CDR3 totals 16 residues. V was trimmed by 2 bases and J by 5 bases, leaving 17 bases between them. The chain's CDR3 is CASSETLQGPVDTQYF. DNA for the CDR3: TGTGCCAGCAGTGAAACTCTGCAGGGCCCGGTAGATACGCAGTATTTT.

This clone was counted only a few times. The chain links TRBV6-2 or TRBV6-3 to TRBJ1-1, with D tentatively TRBD1 (6 bases). The CDR3 is 12 residues long. The V and J ends lost 0 bases and 11 bases respectively, with 10 bases between them. CDR1 MNHEY and CDR2 SVGEGT come from the germline V gene. In DNA, the CDR3 is TGTGCCAGCAGTTACTCGACAGGTGTGGCTTTCTTT. This translates into CASSYSTGVAFF.

This clone showed up many times. The chain uses TRBV11-3 and TRBJ2-1; TRBD2 is a possible D gene (6 bases). V lost 3 bases and J 0 bases, leaving 12 bases between the germline ends. CDR3 length equals 16 residues. The germline V gene encodes CDR1 SGHNT and CDR2 YENEEA. The CDR3 DNA sequence: TGTGCCAGCAGCTTGGGGGGAAAGAGCTCCTACAATGAGCAGTTCTTC. It specifies CASSLGGKSSYNEQFF. Full variable domain (remainder filled in from reference TRBV11-3 and TRBJ2-1): EAGVVQSPRYKIIEKKQPVAFWCNPISGHNTLYWYLQNLGQGPELLIRYENEEAVDDSQLPKDRFSAERLKGVDSTLKIQPAELGDSAVYLCASSLGGKSSYNEQFFGPGTRLTVL.

CDR3 coding DNA: TGTGCCAGCAGATCCCCCCCGGGACTTAGGAACACCGGGGAGCTGTTTTTT. It translates to CASRSPPGLRNTGELFF. The V gene is TRBV28, the J gene TRBJ2-2, with a possible D match to TRBD2 (6 bases). Per germline, CDR1 MDHEN and CDR2 SYDVKM. V lost 6 bases to trimming and J lost 1 base, with 18 bases between them. CDR3 length: 17 residues.

The rearrangement joins TRBV4-1 to TRBJ2-2, with TRBD2 as a possible D gene (6 bases). The germline CDR1 and CDR2 sequences are MGHRA and YSYEKL. Trimming shortened V by 1 base and J by 3 bases, and 9 bases separated the two germline ends. The CDR3 is 15 residues long. The CDR3 is CASSQGGLYTGELFF. For the CDR3, the DNA is TGCGCCAGCAGCCAAGGGGGACTGTACACCGGGGAGCTGTTTTTT.

The chain carries TRBV7-2 and TRBJ2-1, with D possibly matching TRBD2 (5 bases). CDR1 and CDR2 from the germline V gene are SGHTA and FQGNSA. V gave up 1 base and J gave up 7 bases, with 14 bases separating them. The CDR3 runs to 15 residues. CDR3 sequence reads: CASSLGGVGGNEQFF. The CDR3 bases are TGTGCCAGCAGCTTAGGCGGAGTAGGAGGTAATGAGCAGTTCTTC.

The gene calls are TRBV7-3 and TRBJ2-5; D might be TRBD1 (6 bases). V lost 2 bases and J 7 bases, leaving 17 bases between the germline ends. This CDR3 has 15 residues. The germline V gene encodes CDR1 SGHTA and CDR2 FQGTGA. The DNA of the CDR3 is TGTGCCAGCAGCTTATGGGGCGACAGGTTGGGGACCCAGTACTTC. Translating it yields CASSLWGDRLGTQYF.

The chain carries TRBV27 and TRBJ2-5, with 13 positions matching TRBD2. V shed 5 bases, J shed 2 bases, and the junction held 2 bases outside the gene matches. In germline, CDR1 is MNHEY, CDR2 SMNVEV (reference sequence). This CDR3 region has 15 residues. The CDR3 region has the DNA TGTGCCAGCAGTCGGACTAGCGGGAGTCAAGAGACCCAGTACTTC. Encoded protein: CASSRTSGSQETQYF.

The chain joins TRBV7-9 to TRBJ2-7; 9 bases match TRBD1. Germline CDR1 is SEHNR and CDR2 is FQNEAQ (reference sequence). The CDR3 contains 14 residues. V trimming: 7 bases; J trimming: 6 bases; junction bases outside the gene matches: 10. The CDR3 protein is CASTPGQGWGEQYF. The CDR3 DNA reads TGTGCCAGCACCCCCGGACAGGGGTGGGGCGAGCAGTACTTC.

The chain has TRBV2 and TRBJ2-7, with D hard to call. There are 13 residues in the CDR3. With 7 bases removed from V and 0 bases from J, the gap between germline ends came to 10 bases. The germline gives CDR1 SNHLY, CDR2 FYNNEI. CDR3 bases: TGTGCCAGCACCTTCTCTAACTCCTACGAGCAGTACTTC. It is translated as CASTFSNSYEQYF.

V usage is TRBV9 and J usage is TRBJ2-3; 8 positions agree with TRBD1. This CDR3 has 16 amino acids. Germline CDR1 and CDR2: SGDLS and YYNGEE. The V segment lost 3 bases and the J segment 15 bases; nucleotides outside the gene matches: 21. Written as DNA, the CDR3 is TGTGCCAGCAGCGCCCTTCCTATGGGACAGGATCGGAGGGTATATTTT. Protein product: CASSALPMGQDRRVYF.

This clone was detected only once. A read error may account for a junction end that differs from germline. The chain employs TRBV5-1 and TRBJ2-1; weak D call: TRBD2 (5 bases). Germline CDR1 reads SGHRS; CDR2 reads YFSETQ. The CDR3 is 13 residues long. The CDR3 DNA reads TGTGCCAGCAGCTCGCGGGTGGGCCATGAGCAGTTCTTC. It translates to CASSSRVGHEQFF.

This clone was seen a handful of times. The genes are TRBV2 and TRBJ2-7; the match to TRBD1 covers 10 bases. CDR1 SNHLY and CDR2 FYNNEI come from the germline V gene. The trim removed 4 bases at V and 6 bases at J, leaving 9 bases unmatched. The CDR3 contains 15 residues. In nucleotides, the CDR3 is TGTGCCAGCAGTGGCCAGACAGGGGGCCGTCGCGAGCAGTACTTC. Its protein is CASSGQTGGRREQYF.

Remarks on this clone: The junction differs from germline at one of its ends, possibly a read error. The rearrangement uses TRBV5-1 and TRBJ2-5; 8 bases map to TRBD1. The germline gives CDR1 SGHRS, CDR2 YFSETQ. CDR3 length equals 17 residues. As DNA, the CDR3 is TGTGCCAGTAAAAGGAGAGACCAGGGGGCCATCCAAGAGACCCAGTACTTC. It yields the protein CASKRRDQGAIQETQYF.

This sequence joins TRBV6-1 and TRBJ1-2; D is perhaps TRBD1 (5 bases). The CDR3 is 13 residues long. V lost 7 bases and J 5 bases, leaving 14 bases between the germline ends. Germline values: CDR1 MNHNS, CDR2 SASEGT. The CDR3: CASTYGGTYGYTF. As DNA, the CDR3 is TGTGCCAGCACCTACGGGGGAACTTATGGCTACACCTTC.

This clone was detected a few times. V usage is TRBV30 and J usage is TRBJ1-1; D may be TRBD1 (5 bases). Germline loops: CDR1 GTSNPN, CDR2 SVGIG (reference sequence). V was pared by 3 bases and J by 2 bases, with 7 bases between. The CDR3 sequence is 12 residues long. DNA of the CDR3: TGTGCCTGGAGAGGGGCCAACACTGAAGCTTTCTTT. This sequence encodes CAWRGANTEAFF.

This chain uses TRBV6-2 or TRBV6-3 with TRBJ2-7; 7 positions agree with TRBD1. CDR1 MNHEY and CDR2 SVGEGT come from the germline V gene. The CDR3 has 16 residues. V trimming: 2 bases; J trimming: 0 bases; junction bases outside the gene matches: 7. CDR3 DNA: TGTGCCAGCAGTTACACCGGGACAGCTAACTCCTACGAGCAGTACTTC. It translates to CASSYTGTANSYEQYF.

The rearrangement links TRBV7-2 to TRBJ1-2, with D tentatively TRBD1 (5 bases). V lost 5 bases and J lost 4, with 11 bases in between. The CDR3 is made up of 13 amino acids. In germline, CDR1 is SGHTA, CDR2 FQGNSA. In DNA form, the CDR3 reads TGTGCCAGCAGCGGCAGGGTTACCTATGGCTACACCTTC. Translation gives CASSGRVTYGYTF.

The genes are TRBV24-1 and TRBJ2-2, with 12 bases identical to TRBD1. Germline V gene lookup returns CDR1 KGHDR and CDR2 SFDVKD. Unmatched junction bases numbered 5, after V lost 3 bases and J lost 7 bases. This CDR3 has 16 residues. The CDR3 region has the DNA TGTGCCACCAGTGATCCGGGACAGGGGGCTGGCGGGGAGCTGTTTTTT. It specifies CATSDPGQGAGGELFF.

The gene calls are TRBV15 and TRBJ2-1; D gene uncertain. The CDR3 has 13 residues. Germline V gene data show CDR1 as LNHNV and CDR2 as YYDKDF (reference sequence). V lost 2 bases, J lost 2 bases, and 4 bases lay in between. CDR3 in amino acids: CATSRQTYNEQFF. CDR3 sequence (DNA): TGTGCCACCAGCAGACAGACCTACAATGAGCAGTTCTTC.

This chain uses TRBV6-6 with TRBJ1-5, with a possible D match to TRBD1 (5 bases). Germline V gene lookup returns CDR1 MNHNY and CDR2 SVGAGI (reference sequence). Trimming left V 7 bases short and J 5 bases short, with 18 bases between. This CDR3 is 15 amino acids long. CDR3 region: CASILDPKGHQPQHF. CDR3 DNA: TGTGCCAGCATCCTGGATCCAAAGGGGCATCAGCCCCAGCATTTT.

The J gene is TRBJ2-3, the V gene TRBV7-8, with 8 bases that match TRBD2. Per germline, CDR1 SGHVS and CDR2 FQNEAQ. V lost 3 bases, J lost 4 bases, and 12 bases stayed unmatched. The CDR3 is 17 residues long. CDR3 sequence (DNA): TGTGCCAGCAGCTTCCGGAGTTTAGCGGGATCGGCAGATACGCAGTATTTT. Protein sequence: CASSFRSLAGSADTQYF.

V gene TRBV19 combines with J gene TRBJ1-3; perhaps TRBD1 as D (6 bases). The V gene's germline CDR1 is LNHDA and CDR2 SQIVND (reference sequence). V was trimmed by 7 bases and J by 0 bases, leaving 13 bases between them. The length of the CDR3 is 15 residues. The CDR3 here is CASTNRASSGNTIYF. The CDR3, as DNA: TGTGCCAGTACAAACAGGGCTAGCTCTGGAAACACCATATATTTT.

This sequence joins TRBV6-6 and TRBJ1-5; 7 bases are a match to TRBD1. V trimming: 6 bases; J trimming: 9 bases; junction bases outside the gene matches: 8. The CDR3 runs to 13 residues. CDR1 and CDR2 (germline): MNHNY, SVGAGI (reference sequence). This chain's CDR3 is CASRNRGERPQHF. CDR3 nucleotide sequence: TGTGCCAGCAGAAACAGGGGCGAGAGGCCCCAGCATTTT.

V and J are TRBV2 and TRBJ2-1, with 10 bases that match TRBD2. V trimming: 7 bases; J trimming: 9 bases; junction bases outside the gene matches: 9. The CDR3 sequence is 14 residues long. Germline CDR1 is SNHLY and CDR2 is FYNNEI. The CDR3 loop reads CASTTSGRAGEQFF. The CDR3 bases are TGTGCCAGCACTACCAGCGGGAGGGCCGGTGAGCAGTTCTTC.

This clone was observed a handful of times. The chain links TRBV29-1 to TRBJ2-7, with unresolved D. Germline loops: CDR1 SQVTM, CDR2 ANQGSEA. Trimming cost V 5 bases and J 2 bases, with 7 bases left between them. The CDR3 length is 11 residues. This CDR3 is CSVMRAYEQYF. In nucleotides, the CDR3 is TGCAGCGTTATGAGAGCCTACGAGCAGTACTTC.

The chain carries TRBV30 and TRBJ1-3; D not certain. V was pared by 2 bases and J by 0 bases, with 14 bases between. Germline CDR1 GTSNPN, CDR2 SVGIG (reference sequence). The CDR3 consists of 16 residues. This CDR3 reads CAWSIGGPNSGNTIYF. The CDR3 nucleotides read TGTGCCTGGAGTATAGGAGGACCCAACTCTGGAAACACCATATATTTT.